A selection of T cell receptor beta chains follows, all from one sample in a study of graft-versus-host responses after intestinal transplantation. Their target antigens are unknown. Sequenced by immunoSEQ multiplex PCR; TCRdb stores in-frame clones only, minus some. The table records about 120,000 clones, 90% to 95% of them present only once. Sample: unstimulated CD4+ T cells sorted from spleen or lymph node cells, taken before intestinal transplant. The receptor source for this set is a human donor who received an intestinal transplant. Each CDR3 is given with its conserved first and last residue. A D gene is named only where the DNA matches it firmly. Size values are once, few and many counts, or a class for expanded clones, and some rows have none.

J | V | D | size | CDR3 | DNA
TRBJ2-1 | TRBV25-1 | NA | NA | CASNHGKSSYNEQFF | TGTGCCAGCAATCACGGGAAGAGCTCCTACAATGAGCAGTTCTTC
TRBJ1-1 | TRBV7-6 | NA | NA | CASSYALGRNTEAFF | TGTGCCAGCAGCTACGCCCTCGGAAGAAACACTGAAGCTTTCTTT
TRBJ1-2 | TRBV30 | NA | once | CAWGLSGNSHYGYTF | TGTGCCTGGGGACTCTCAGGGAACTCCCACTATGGCTACACCTTC
TRBJ2-3 | TRBV5-1 | TRBD1 | NA | CASSPSWTGAGDTQYF | TGCGCCAGCAGCCCCTCCTGGACAGGGGCGGGGGATACGCAGTATTTT
TRBJ2-1 | TRBV28 | NA | NA | CASSLVSRVNEQFF | TGTGCCAGCAGTTTAGTGTCCAGGGTCAATGAGCAGTTCTTC
TRBJ2-5 | TRBV9 | NA | once | CASSVYSLDGPSGQETQYF | TGTGCCAGCAGCGTGTACAGTCTTGATGGACCGTCAGGCCAAGAGACCCAGTACTTC
TRBJ1-2 | TRBV7-2 | NA | NA | CASSLVRQASGYGYTF | TGTGCCAGCAGCTTAGTAAGACAGGCGAGTGGTTATGGCTACACCTTC
TRBJ1-1 | TRBV30 | NA | NA | CAWSRGLTGTEAFF | TGTGCCTGGAGCCGGGGGCTAACCGGGACTGAAGCTTTCTTT
TRBJ2-7 | TRBV6-5 | TRBD1 | NA | CASSFSTGLGNEQYF | TGTGCCAGCAGTTTCTCGACAGGGCTTGGTAACGAGCAGTACTTC
TRBJ1-3 | TRBV9 | NA | NA | CASSVGNSHIGDTIYF | TGTGCCAGCAGCGTAGGAAACAGCCACATAGGGGACACCATATATTTT
TRBJ2-2 | TRBV14 | TRBD2 | NA | CASSQDREKLAGTGELFF | TGTGCCAGCAGCCAAGATCGGGAAAAACTAGCGGGAACCGGGGAGCTGTTTTTT
TRBJ2-1 | TRBV9 | TRBD2 | NA | CASSVGVGGRPPYNEQFF | TGTGCCAGCAGCGTAGGTGTCGGCGGGAGGCCCCCCTACAATGAGCAGTTCTTC
TRBJ1-1 | TRBV5-1 | NA | NA | CASSLGTRPLVIEAFF | TGCGCCAGCAGCTTGGGAACCAGGCCGCTTGTAATTGAAGCTTTCTTT
TRBJ2-1 | TRBV5-1 | NA | NA | CASSFLKGGSYNEQFF | TGCGCCAGCAGCTTTTTAAAGGGTGGGTCCTACAATGAGCAGTTCTTC
TRBJ2-7 | TRBV5-4 | NA | NA | CASSLWENTYEQYF | TGTGCCAGCAGCTTGTGGGAGAACACCTACGAGCAGTACTTC
TRBJ1-2 | TRBV29-1 | NA | NA | CSVERDGYTF | TGCAGCGTTGAGAGAGATGGCTACACCTTC
TRBJ2-7 | TRBV10-3 | TRBD1 | NA | CAITAGTGGNEQYF | TGTGCCATCACCGCCGGGACAGGGGGCAACGAGCAGTACTTC
TRBJ2-7 | TRBV27 | NA | NA | CASSLSWVSYEQYF | TGTGCCAGCAGTTTGAGTTGGGTGTCCTACGAGCAGTACTTC
TRBJ2-6 | TRBV19 | NA | once | CASSIPGGGLLSSGANVLTF | TGTGCCAGTAGTATCCCTGGGGGCGGGCTCCTCTCCTCTGGGGCCAACGTCCTGACTTTC
TRBJ2-7 | TRBV2 | TRBD1 | NA | CARSGTGNWDEQYF | TGTGCCAGATCTGGGACAGGTAACTGGGACGAGCAGTACTTC
TRBJ2-3 | TRBV18 | NA | NA | CASSPRDSSNTDTQYF | TGTGCCAGCTCACCACGAGACTCAAGTAACACAGATACGCAGTATTTT
TRBJ2-1 | TRBV30 | TRBD2 | NA | CAARGLAFNEQFF | TGTGCCGCCCGGGGACTAGCGTTCAATGAGCAGTTCTTC
TRBJ2-5 | TRBV9 | TRBD2 | NA | CASSSHLAGQETQYF | TGTGCCAGCAGCTCTCACTTAGCGGGGCAAGAGACCCAGTACTTC
TRBJ2-1 | TRBV6-1 | NA | NA | CASSEVVENEQFF | TGTGCCAGCAGTGAAGTGGTAGAGAATGAGCAGTTCTTC
TRBJ2-1 | TRBV10-3 | TRBD2 | NA | CAILAGGLNEQFF | TGTGCCATCCTAGCGGGAGGTTTGAATGAGCAGTTCTTC
TRBJ2-7 | TRBV9 | NA | once | CASSLGVGFNEQYF | TGTGCCAGCAGCCTTGGGGTGGGTTTCAACGAGCAGTACTTC
TRBJ2-1 | TRBV28 | NA | NA | CASIGEWGEQFF | TGTGCCAGCATCGGGGAATGGGGTGAGCAGTTCTTC
TRBJ2-7 | TRBV19 | TRBD2 | NA | CASSLIAGAVPYEQYF | TGTGCCAGTAGTCTAATAGCGGGAGCGGTACCCTACGAGCAGTACTTC
TRBJ2-1 | TRBV5-1 | NA | NA | CASSLEISYNEQFF | TGCGCCAGCAGCTTGGAGATCTCCTACAATGAGCAGTTCTTC
TRBJ2-6 | TRBV27 | NA | NA | CASSSALERARANVLTF | TGTGCCAGCAGTTCGGCCCTCGAGCGTGCTAGGGCCAACGTCCTGACCTTC
TRBJ2-2 | TRBV9 | NA | NA | CASSATVTGELFF | TGTGCCAGCAGCGCGACAGTCACCGGGGAGCTGTTTTTT
TRBJ2-3 | TRBV9 | TRBD2 | NA | CASSVGIGAGVGNTQYF | TGTGCCAGCAGCGTAGGAATCGGAGCGGGGGTGGGGAATACGCAGTATTTT
TRBJ2-3 | TRBV19 | NA | NA | CASSRDSGALSTDTQYF | TGTGCCAGTAGCCGCGACTCAGGGGCACTTAGCACAGATACGCAGTATTTT
TRBJ2-7 | TRBV28 | NA | once | CASSSASGDGYEQYF | TGTGCCAGCAGTTCAGCCTCAGGGGATGGCTACGAGCAGTACTTC
TRBJ2-3 | TRBV6-1 | NA | NA | CASSITRGTDTQYF | TGTGCCAGCAGTATAACTAGGGGCACAGATACGCAGTATTTT
TRBJ1-1 | TRBV5-1 | TRBD1 | NA | CASSLLDRVTEAFF | TGCGCCAGCAGCTTATTGGACAGGGTGACTGAAGCTTTCTTT
TRBJ2-7 | TRBV18 | NA | NA | CASSQGDEQYF | TGTGCCAGCTCACAAGGGGACGAGCAGTACTTC
TRBJ1-5 | TRBV4-2 | NA | NA | CASSPPNPPQPQHF | TGTGCCAGCAGCCCTCCGAACCCCCCTCAGCCCCAGCATTTT
TRBJ2-3 | TRBV5-6 | TRBD1 | NA | CASSPDQGADTQYF | TGTGCCAGCAGCCCGGACCAGGGGGCAGATACGCAGTATTTT
TRBJ1-5 | TRBV18 | NA | NA | CASSPPAGGNQPQHF | TGTGCCAGCTCACCACCGGCAGGGGGCAATCAGCCCCAGCATTTT
TRBJ2-1 | TRBV7-9 | NA | NA | CASSWSPNEQFF | TGTGCCAGCAGCTGGAGCCCGAATGAGCAGTTCTTC
TRBJ1-3 | TRBV4-2 | NA | NA | CASSQDPSGNTIYF | TGTGCCAGCAGCCAAGATCCCTCTGGAAACACCATATATTTT
TRBJ2-2 | TRBV5-1 | NA | NA | CASSLDQNTGELFF | TGCGCCAGCAGCTTAGACCAGAACACCGGGGAGCTGTTTTTT
TRBJ2-1 | TRBV5-1 | TRBD2 | NA | CASSLGGTSGGRYNEQFF | TGCGCCAGCAGCTTGGGAGGGACTAGCGGAGGAAGGTACAATGAGCAGTTCTTC
TRBJ2-2 | TRBV28 | TRBD1 | few | CASSPWTGLLTGELFF | TGTGCCAGCAGTCCATGGACAGGGTTGTTGACCGGGGAGCTGTTTTTT